The 10 T cell receptor beta chains below were found in one sample sequenced in a study of blood T cell repertoires in COVID-19. Clones were sequenced by immunoSEQ multiplex PCR, and TCRdb holds only the in-frame ones, with some missing. The table records over 250,000 clones, approximately 88% of them present only once. The sequenced sample consisted of PBMCs or T cells enriched from blood (not recorded which). The receptors come from a woman between 18 and 30 years old who had recovered from COVID-19.

The CDR3 spells CASSPQAGNEQFF. CDR3 coding DNA: TGTGCCAGCTCACCGCAGGCGGGCAATGAGCAGTTCTTC. The V gene is TRBV18, the J gene TRBJ2-1, with TRBD2 as a possible D gene (5 bases). The CDR3 covers 13 residues. V lost 3 bases to trimming and J lost 6 bases, with 9 bases between them. In germline, CDR1 is KGHSH, CDR2 LQKENI.

This chain links TRBV19 with TRBJ1-5; D is unresolved. CDR3 size: 14 residues. Germline assignment: CDR1 LNHDA and CDR2 SQIVND (reference sequence). Trimming took 1 base from V and 1 from J, leaving 5 bases between them. The CDR3 sequence is CASSIAVSNQPQHF. The CDR3 nucleotides read TGTGCCAGTAGTATAGCGGTAAGCAATCAGCCCCAGCATTTT.

This clone appeared once. V and J are TRBV5-5 and TRBJ1-6; 7 bases map to TRBD1. Trimming removed 0 bases from V and 7 bases from J; junction bases left unmatched: 1. Germline-derived CDR1 and CDR2 are SGHKS and YYEKEE (reference sequence). This CDR3 is 14 amino acids long. CDR3 sequence: CASSLVGQNSPLHF. The CDR3 DNA follows: TGTGCCAGCAGCTTGGTGGGACAGAATTCACCCCTCCACTTT.

This chain connects TRBV5-1 to TRBJ1-6; 8 bases are a match to TRBD1. The CDR3 runs to 17 residues. J gave up 3 bases and V 1 base, and 6 bases lay outside the gene matches. CDR1 and CDR2 from the germline V gene are SGHRS and YFSETQ. This chain's CDR3 is CASSLRAQGVYNSPLHF. CDR3 DNA sequence: TGCGCCAGCAGCTTGCGAGCACAGGGGGTCTATAATTCACCCCTCCACTTT.

This chain uses TRBV7-9 with TRBJ2-3; tentative D call: TRBD1 (5 bases). CDR1 SEHNR and CDR2 FQNEAQ come from the germline V gene (reference sequence). The CDR3 length is 17 residues. The ends were cut back, 5 bases at V and 3 bases at J, with 21 bases in the middle. This CDR3 reads CASSPWGRTEPTDTQYF. The DNA for the CDR3 is TGTGCCAGCAGCCCGTGGGGCAGGACCGAGCCTACAGATACGCAGTATTTT.

With respect to this clone: Other DNA variants within this sample encode the same CDR3. The chain combines TRBV9 with TRBJ1-1, with a possible D match to TRBD1 (5 bases). Trimming left V 2 bases short and J 7 bases short, with 9 bases between. Germline loops: CDR1 SGDLS, CDR2 YYNGEE. The CDR3 is 12 residues long. CDR3 amino acids: CASSVAGGEAFF. The CDR3 nucleotides are TGTGCCAGCAGCGTCGCGGGGGGTGAAGCTTTCTTT.

This sequence joins TRBV6-5 and TRBJ1-1; D is uncertain. This CDR3 comprises 15 residues. The germline gives CDR1 MNHEY, CDR2 SVGAGI. Trimming cost V 1 base and J 2 bases, with 11 bases left between them. The CDR3 nucleotides read TGTGCCAGCAGTTACTGGGCACAAGAAAACACTGAAGCTTTCTTT. Amino acids: CASSYWAQENTEAFF.

This chain joins TRBV7-8 and TRBJ1-6, with D possibly TRBD1 on 6 matching bases. Germline loops: CDR1 SGHVS, CDR2 FQNEAQ. The CDR3 consists of 17 residues. The ends were cut back, 6 bases at V and 0 bases at J, with 15 bases in the middle. CDR3: CASRPSGADSYNSPLHF. The CDR3 DNA follows: TGTGCCAGCAGGCCCTCAGGGGCCGACTCCTATAATTCACCCCTCCACTTT.

This chain connects TRBV29-1 to TRBJ1-1; maybe TRBD1 (6 bases). Germline V gives CDR1 SQVTM, CDR2 ANQGSEA. The length of the CDR3 is 12 residues. The V and J ends lost 5 bases and 2 bases respectively, with 9 bases between them. Here the CDR3 DNA reads TGCAGCGTTACAGGGCTAAACACTGAAGCTTTCTTT. It yields the protein CSVTGLNTEAFF.

The V gene is TRBV5-1, the J gene TRBJ1-4; weak D call: TRBD1 (5 bases). This CDR3 spans 16 amino acids. Trimming pared 0 bases from V and 8 bases from J, leaving 17 bases between. Germline CDR1 SGHRS, CDR2 YFSETQ. The CDR3 region has the DNA TGCGCCAGCAGCTTGGGTCAGGGAGGGAAGCAAGAAAAACTGTTTTTT. Amino acids: CASSLGQGGKQEKLFF.